This TCR beta chain comes out of a study of shared clonotypes between healthy human individuals. Trimming removed 1 base from V and 1 base from J, with 5 bases in between. Per the germline V gene, CDR1 is MGHRA and CDR2 is YSYEKL. The CDR3 runs 14 residues. Regarding this clone: Other nucleotide sequences from this sample produce the same CDR3.

The table came from immunoSEQ multiplex PCR; TCRdb's copy has only in-frame clones and leaves some out. This sample has about a million clones, with approximately 68% found just once. The V gene is TRBV4-1, the J gene TRBJ1-5, with D tentatively TRBD1 (5 bases). Sequenced sample: memory CD4+ T cells sorted from blood. The subset is: CD45RA-negative fraction. This sequence was found in a man between 18 and 29 years old in good health. The CDR3 reads CASSQGQSNQPQHF. CDR3 in DNA: TGCGCCAGCAGCCAAGGACAGAGCAATCAGCCCCAGCATTTT.